These 26 T cell receptor beta chains were sequenced from one sample in a study of blood T cell repertoires in COVID-19. The method was immunoSEQ multiplex PCR; TCRdb's version includes in-frame clones alone and lacks a portion of them. Among approximately 200,000 clones listed, more than 80% were seen once. Sequencing was carried out using PBMCs or T cells enriched from blood (not recorded which). The source of these receptors is a young man who had recovered from COVID-19.

The chain links TRBV2 to TRBJ1-5; 9 nucleotides line up with TRBD1. Germline V gene sequence: CDR1 SNHLY, CDR2 FYNNEI. The trim removed 3 bases at V and 3 bases at J, leaving 6 bases unmatched. This CDR3 is built from 16 residues. The CDR3 sequence: CASSEEPQGANQPQHF. The CDR3 bases are TGTGCCAGCAGTGAGGAACCACAGGGGGCCAATCAGCCCCAGCATTTT. Full variable domain (outside the CDR3, taken from reference TRBV2 and TRBJ1-5): EPEVTQTPSHQVTQMGQEVILRCVPISNHLYFYWYRQILGQKVEFLVSFYNNEISEKSEIFDDQFSVERPDGSNFTLKIRSTKLEDSAMYFCASSEEPQGANQPQHFGDGTRLSIL.

This rearrangement joins TRBV4-1 to TRBJ1-5; the match to TRBD1 covers 11 bases. Trimming removed 4 bases from V and 4 bases from J; junction bases left unmatched: 9. Germline-derived CDR1 and CDR2 are MGHRA and YSYEKL. The CDR3 consists of 17 residues. This CDR3 is CASSPVGTGGMNQPQHF. CDR3 sequence (DNA): TGCGCCAGCAGCCCGGTTGGGACAGGGGGAATGAATCAGCCCCAGCATTTT.

The chain joins TRBV5-8 to TRBJ1-1, with 9 positions matching TRBD1. The CDR3 sequence is 13 residues long. The ends lost 4 bases at V and 5 bases at J; junction bases unmatched: 3. Germline loops: CDR1 SGHTS, CDR2 YDEGEE. CDR3: CASSPGTGTEAFF. The DNA of the CDR3 is TGTGCCAGCAGCCCTGGGACAGGGACTGAAGCTTTCTTT.

In DNA form, the CDR3 reads TGTGCCAGCAGGGGACAGGTTAGCTCCTACAATGAGCAGTTCTTC. Protein sequence: CASRGQVSSYNEQFF. The chain has TRBV2 and TRBJ2-1, with 8 bases matching TRBD1. The length of the CDR3 is 15 residues. The J segment lost 0 bases and the V segment lost 6 bases, leaving 4 bases of the junction unmatched. Germline V gives CDR1 SNHLY, CDR2 FYNNEI. Looking up the rest from reference TRBV2 and TRBJ2-1 gives the full variable domain: EPEVTQTPSHQVTQMGQEVILRCVPISNHLYFYWYRQILGQKVEFLVSFYNNEISEKSEIFDDQFSVERPDGSNFTLKIRSTKLEDSAMYFCASRGQVSSYNEQFFGPGTRLTVL.

This clone was counted a single time. The CDR3 loop reads CASSDDRVVLIPNTGELFF. CDR3 bases: TGTGCCAGCAGTGACGACAGGGTCGTCCTTATTCCGAACACCGGGGAGCTGTTTTTT. The gene calls are TRBV2 and TRBJ2-2; 7 bases fit TRBD1. Trimming removed 3 bases from V and 0 bases from J; junction bases left unmatched: 13. Germline V gene lookup returns CDR1 SNHLY and CDR2 FYNNEI. This CDR3 region has 19 residues.

The rearrangement joins TRBV7-2 to TRBJ2-2, with TRBD2 matching over 9 bases. After removal of 4 bases from V and 9 bases from J, the junction contained 9 bases not matched to a gene. The CDR3 is made up of 15 amino acids. Germline V gene data show CDR1 as SGHTA and CDR2 as FQGNSA. The CDR3 DNA sequence: TGTGCCAGCAGCTCTCCGGGACTAGCTCGCCGGGAGCTGTTTTTT. Residues: CASSSPGLARRELFF.

The CDR3: CASSIDPGRGDQPQHF. The CDR3 region has the DNA TGTGCCAGTAGTATAGATCCGGGCAGGGGGGACCAGCCCCAGCATTTT. The gene calls are TRBV19 and TRBJ1-5; 7 bases map to TRBD1. Germline CDR1 and CDR2: LNHDA and SQIVND (reference sequence). V was clipped by 0 bases and J by 7 bases; unmatched bases: 9. There are 16 residues in the CDR3.

A remark on this clone: This same CDR3 is encoded by further DNA sequences in the sample. The rearrangement joins TRBV7-9 to TRBJ1-3; 7 positions agree with TRBD1. The CDR3 extends over 15 amino acids. Germline CDR1 and CDR2: SEHNR and FQNEAQ (reference sequence). V trimming: 5 bases; J trimming: 1 base; junction bases outside the gene matches: 5. CDR3 loop: CASSLDRVSGNTIYF. Written as DNA, the CDR3 is TGTGCCAGCAGCCTAGACAGGGTTTCTGGAAACACCATATATTTT.

A few counts support this clone. J is TRBJ1-6 and V is TRBV6-2 or TRBV6-3; D is unresolved. The ends were cut back, 3 bases at V and 9 bases at J, with 21 bases in the middle. The CDR3 runs to 17 residues. Germline loops: CDR1 MNHEY, CDR2 SVGEGT. The CDR3 bases are TGTGCCAGCAGTTATAGGTCGGGCGTGCGGGCATTTTCACCCCTCCACTTT. Translated, it gives CASSYRSGVRAFSPLHF.

J is TRBJ2-6 and V is TRBV5-4; TRBD1 aligns across 8 bases. There are 17 residues in the CDR3. The germline gives CDR1 SGHNT, CDR2 YYREEE (reference sequence). Germline trimming cut 6 bases from V and 1 base from J; bases unmatched to any gene: 9. The CDR3 DNA reads as TGTGCCAGCACGCCGACAGGGGCGTATTCTGGGGCCAACGTCCTGACTTTC. It yields the protein CASTPTGAYSGANVLTF.

V is TRBV14 and J is TRBJ2-7; 10 bases fit TRBD1. V lost 6 bases, J lost 2 bases, and 10 bases stayed unmatched. Germline V CDR1 and CDR2: SGHDN, FVKESK. CDR3 length: 16 residues. CDR3 region: CASSHLPGQGAYEQYF. CDR3 DNA: TGTGCCAGCAGTCACTTACCCGGACAGGGGGCCTACGAGCAGTACTTC.

The V call is TRBV16, the J call TRBJ1-4; no clear D. Germline CDR1 reads KGHSY; CDR2 reads FQNENV. V shed 1 base and J shed 7 bases, with 13 bases lying between them. CDR3 size: 15 residues. DNA for the CDR3: TGTGCCAGCAGCCAATTCACCCAAGGGAGTGAAAAACTGTTTTTT. Translated, it gives CASSQFTQGSEKLFF.

The CDR3 DNA sequence: TGTGCCAGCAGTTTAGGAGGGGCGGCCTATGGCTACACCTTC. Residues: CASSLGGAAYGYTF. The chain has TRBV27 and TRBJ1-2; a possible D gene is TRBD1 (5 bases). This CDR3 is 14 amino acids long. The germline CDR1 and CDR2 sequences are MNHEY and SMNVEV (reference sequence). Trimming took 2 bases from V and 4 from J, leaving 11 bases between them.

The chain recombines TRBV11-2 with TRBJ2-7; TRBD2 aligns across 14 bases. J gave up 4 bases and V 8 bases, and 7 bases lay outside the gene matches. This CDR3 has 15 residues. Germline V gives CDR1 SGHAT, CDR2 FQNNGV. Here the CDR3 DNA reads TGTGCCAGCCGAGGACTAGCGGGGGGAAGGTACGAGCAGTACTTC. It yields the protein CASRGLAGGRYEQYF.

The chain joins TRBV10-3 to TRBJ2-7; TRBD1 aligns across 7 bases. V was clipped by 9 bases and J by 6 bases; unmatched bases: 5. The CDR3 has 11 amino acids. Looked up from germline, CDR1 is ENHRY and CDR2 is SYGVKD. The CDR3 region is CAIWTGSEQYF. The CDR3 DNA is TGTGCCATTTGGACAGGCTCCGAGCAGTACTTC.

The V and J genes are TRBV10-3 and TRBJ1-5; TRBD1 matches at 8 bases. The CDR3 spans 13 residues. With 6 bases clipped from V and 5 bases from J, the junction kept 3 bases outside the gene matches. Germline assignment: CDR1 ENHRY and CDR2 SYGVKD. The CDR3 here is CAIRGQEDQPQHF. Here the CDR3 DNA reads TGTGCCATCAGGGGACAGGAGGATCAGCCCCAGCATTTT.

The chain couples TRBV6-2 or TRBV6-3 to TRBJ1-1, with 10 bases aligning to TRBD1. CDR3 length: 17 residues. The ends lost 0 bases at V and 6 bases at J; junction bases unmatched: 10. Germline CDR1 MNHEY, CDR2 SVGEGT. The CDR3 sequence: CASSYSLLRDRGAEAFF. The DNA of the CDR3 is TGTGCCAGCAGTTACTCGCTGCTCCGGGACAGGGGCGCTGAAGCTTTCTTT.

The chain carries TRBV19 and TRBJ2-1; D possibly corresponds to TRBD2 (5 bases). Germline V gene lookup returns CDR1 LNHDA and CDR2 SQIVND (reference sequence). V lost 0 bases to trimming and J lost 7 bases, with 19 bases between them. The CDR3 has 17 residues. This CDR3 reads CASSIDREGLLRNEQFF. The CDR3 nucleotides read TGTGCCAGTAGTATAGATCGAGAGGGCCTACTACGGAATGAGCAGTTCTTC.

This clone was picked up one time. The V and J genes are TRBV29-1 and TRBJ1-2, with D possibly being TRBD1 (6 bases). Trimming removed 6 bases at V and 7 bases at J, with 9 bases between. The CDR3 is 10 residues long. Germline V CDR1 and CDR2: SQVTM, ANQGSEA. The CDR3, as DNA: TGCAGCGTGGGGACATCTGGCTACACCTTC. This codes for CSVGTSGYTF.

V is TRBV19 and J is TRBJ1-6; D perhaps matches TRBD1 (5 bases). Germline CDR1 LNHDA, CDR2 SQIVND (reference sequence). V dropped 5 bases and J dropped 10 bases, with 18 bases sitting between them. This CDR3 contains 15 residues. The CDR3 nucleotides read TGTGCCAGTAGTTATGGACTGGCTCGGGGGTCACCCCTCCACTTT. Its translation is CASSYGLARGSPLHF.

This chain links TRBV5-1 with TRBJ1-1; D uncertain. The CDR3 runs 13 residues. Per germline, CDR1 SGHRS and CDR2 YFSETQ. V was clipped by 4 bases and J by 0 bases, with 7 bases between them. CDR3 sequence reads: CASSPRLNTEAFF. In nucleotides, the CDR3 is TGCGCCAGCAGCCCTAGACTGAACACTGAAGCTTTCTTT.

V usage is TRBV9 and J usage is TRBJ1-6; D is perhaps TRBD1 (6 bases). V was pared by 4 bases and J by 7 bases, with 18 bases between. CDR3 length equals 16 residues. Germline V gene lookup returns CDR1 SGDLS and CDR2 YYNGEE. The DNA of the CDR3 is TGTGCCAGCAGCCCGGGGGGGCGTATGCTAAATTCACCCCTCCACTTT. It encodes CASSPGGRMLNSPLHF. The whole variable domain, filled in from reference TRBV9 and TRBJ1-6, reads DSGVTQTPKHLITATGQRVTLRCSPRSGDLSVYWYQQSLDQGLQFLIQYYNGEERAKGNILERFSAQQFPDLHSELNLSSLELGDSALYFCASSPGGRMLNSPLHFGNGTRLTVT.

The chain joins TRBV5-1 to TRBJ2-2; D is possibly TRBD1 (6 bases). V was clipped by 1 base and J by 1 base, with 11 bases between them. The CDR3 runs to 16 residues. Germline CDR1 SGHRS, CDR2 YFSETQ. The CDR3 bases are TGCGCCAGCAGCTTGTGGGGGCAGGGGAACACCGGGGAGCTGTTTTTT. As protein: CASSLWGQGNTGELFF.

The V gene is TRBV6-2 or TRBV6-3, the J gene TRBJ2-7; no reliable D call. The V gene lost 5 bases and the J gene lost 7 bases, with 18 bases spanning the gap. Germline V gene data show CDR1 as MNHEY and CDR2 as SVGEGT. The CDR3 loop spans 14 amino acids. CDR3 nucleotide sequence: TGTGCCAGCAGTGGCCCCCTAGAACTTTTTGAGCAGTACTTC. Protein: CASSGPLELFEQYF.

V is TRBV14 and J is TRBJ1-6; the D is unclear. Trimming left V 0 bases short and J 7 bases short, with 7 bases between. Germline V gene lookup returns CDR1 SGHDN and CDR2 FVKESK. The CDR3 is 14 amino acids. CDR3 in DNA: TGTGCCAGCAGCCAAGAGGTAGAGAATTCACCCCTCCACTTT. Translation: CASSQEVENSPLHF.

The V and J genes are TRBV5-1 and TRBJ1-5, with TRBD1 matching 8 bases. This CDR3 has 15 residues. Germline V gene data show CDR1 as SGHRS and CDR2 as YFSETQ. Germline trimming cut 5 bases from V and 4 bases from J; bases unmatched to any gene: 8. In DNA form, the CDR3 reads TGCGCCAGCAGGGAAGGACAGGGCTTGAATCAGCCCCAGCATTTT. This sequence encodes CASREGQGLNQPQHF.